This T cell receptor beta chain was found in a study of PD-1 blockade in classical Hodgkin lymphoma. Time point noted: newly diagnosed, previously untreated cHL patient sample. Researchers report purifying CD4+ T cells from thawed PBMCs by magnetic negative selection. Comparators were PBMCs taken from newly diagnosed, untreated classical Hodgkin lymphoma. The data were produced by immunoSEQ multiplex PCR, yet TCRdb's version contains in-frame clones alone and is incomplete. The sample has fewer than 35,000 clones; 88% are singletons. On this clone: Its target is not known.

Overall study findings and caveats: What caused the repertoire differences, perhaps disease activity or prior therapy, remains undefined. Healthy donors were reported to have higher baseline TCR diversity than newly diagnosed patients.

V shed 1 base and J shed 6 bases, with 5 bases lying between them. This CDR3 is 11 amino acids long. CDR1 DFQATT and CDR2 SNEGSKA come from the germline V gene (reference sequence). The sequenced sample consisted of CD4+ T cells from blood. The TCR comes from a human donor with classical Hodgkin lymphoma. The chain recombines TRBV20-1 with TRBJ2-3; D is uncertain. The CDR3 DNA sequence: TGCAGTGCTAGAGCGCGTGATACGCAGTATTTT. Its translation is CSARARDTQYF.